These 8 T cell receptor beta chains were sequenced from one sample in a study of tumor and adjacent non-tumor tissue in lung cancer listed by TCRdb under 2018. RNA was isolated from bulk unsorted tissue, and RNA quality was assessed with a NanoDrop ND-1000 and an Agilent 2100. The normal lung samples consisted of distant non-tumor tissue collected more than 3 cm from the tumor edge. The library was made by multiplex PCR. Sequenced on an Illumina HiSeq 2500. TCRbeta libraries were built by three rounds of nested PCR using primers (Table S4), following protocols modified from ARM-PCR. The public reads were reanalyzed by TCRdb: fastp trimming at Q25, MiXCR alignment, in-frame beta chains only. Each record represents a unique CDR3 protein, reported with the most common genes and DNA among its rows. In all, the sample holds about 86,000 distinct CDR3 sequences, and around 82% of those were seen once. The ten largest clones capture less than 25% of the sample.

The sequencing input was distant non-tumor lung tissue. These receptors were taken from a woman between 45 and 60 years old with non-small cell lung cancer.

The J gene is TRBJ2-5, the V gene TRBV12-2; TRBD1 is the table's D call, not checked against the DNA. TRBV12-2 is tagged as a pseudogene. The CDR3 runs to 15 residues. As DNA, the CDR3 is TGTGCAAGTCACTTATGGACAGGGGGCGGAGAGACCCAGTATTTC. It yields the protein CASHLWTGGGETQYF.

Remarks on this clonotype: One end of the junction varies from germline; a read error may be responsible. V is TRBV10-1 and J is TRBJ2-3; D is uncertain. Per germline, CDR1 WNHNN and CDR2 SYGVQD (reference sequence). The CDR3 runs to 15 residues. CDR3 DNA sequence: TGCGCCAGCAATGAGAAGATCGGAAGCACAGATACGCAGTATTTT. Protein sequence: CASNEKIGSTDTQYF.

As to this clonotype: The junction departs from the called germline gene at one end, perhaps through a read error. The chain employs TRBV6-5 and TRBJ2-1, with 7 bases matching TRBD2. The CDR3 is 16 amino acids. Germline values: CDR1 MNHEY, CDR2 SVGAGI. CDR3 nucleotides: TGTGCCGGCAGTTTTAAAGTCCTAGCGGAAGCTAATGAGCAGTTCTTC. Translating gives CAGSFKVLAEANEQFF.

Concerning this clonotype: Its ends do not fully match the called genes, so a read error is possible. The chain combines TRBV11-2 with TRBJ2-1; 9 nucleotides line up with TRBD1. This CDR3 has 16 amino acids. The V gene's germline CDR1 is SGHAT and CDR2 FQNNGV. This chain's CDR3 is CSSSLEAGQGTNEQFF. CDR3 nucleotides: TGTTCCAGCAGCTTAGAGGCGGGACAGGGTACGAATGAGCAATTCTTC.

Note on this clonotype: Relative to the germline gene, one junction end is altered; a read error may explain this. The V and J genes are TRBV6-6 and TRBJ2-6, with 8 bases aligning to TRBD1. The CDR3 length is 16 residues. The germline CDR1 and CDR2 sequences are MNHNY and SVGAGI (reference sequence). The CDR3 DNA reads TGTGCCAGCAGTTCCAGGACAGGGTCTGGGGCCAACATCCTGACTTTC. Protein: CASSSRTGSGANILTF.

Comment on this clonotype: The conserved phenylalanine or tryptophan normally closing the CDR3 is absent here, so this likely arose from a read error. V and J are TRBV4-1 and TRBJ1-2; D gene uncertain. The length of the CDR3 is 14 residues. Germline assignment: CDR1 MGHRA and CDR2 YSYEKL. The CDR3 here is CAGSLSGPHYDYTI. The CDR3 DNA follows: TGCGCCGGCAGCCTATCCGGGCCTCACTATGACTACACCATC.

The chain uses TRBV20-1 and TRBJ1-2; D might be TRBD1 (5 bases). Germline loops: CDR1 DFQATT, CDR2 SNEGSKA (reference sequence). Trimming took 6 bases from V and 6 from J, leaving 23 bases between them. This CDR3 has 15 amino acids. The CDR3 loop reads CSAPTVSLGVNGYTF. CDR3 DNA: TGCAGTGCCCCAACCGTATCACTGGGGGTCAATGGCTACACCTTC.

There are a few counts of this clonotype. A much larger clone lies one base from this, so it may be a read error. The V and J genes are TRBV30 and TRBJ2-7, with D uncertain. The CDR3 extends over 12 amino acids. V was shortened by 5 bases and J by 3 bases, with 11 bases between the two germline ends. Per germline, CDR1 GTSNPN and CDR2 SVGIG (reference sequence). The DNA for the CDR3 is TGTGCCTGGGGTGCGACCCACTACGAGCAGTACTTC. Its translation is CAWGATHYEQYF.